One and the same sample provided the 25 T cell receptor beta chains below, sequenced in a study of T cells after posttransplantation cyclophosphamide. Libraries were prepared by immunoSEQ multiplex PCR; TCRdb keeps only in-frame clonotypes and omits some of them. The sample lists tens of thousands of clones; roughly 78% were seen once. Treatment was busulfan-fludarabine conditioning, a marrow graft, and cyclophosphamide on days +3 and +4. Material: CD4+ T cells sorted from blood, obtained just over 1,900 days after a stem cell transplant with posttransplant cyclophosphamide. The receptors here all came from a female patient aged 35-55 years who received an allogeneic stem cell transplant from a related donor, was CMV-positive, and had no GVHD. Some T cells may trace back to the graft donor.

The CDR3 loop reads CASSGRGSVTGELFF. CDR3 nucleotide sequence: TGTGCCAGCAGCGGTCGGGGGTCGGTAACCGGGGAGCTGTTTTTT. The chain uses TRBV7-2 and TRBJ2-2, with TRBD2 as a possible D gene (6 bases). V dropped 5 bases and J dropped 5 bases, with 15 bases sitting between them. The CDR3 runs 15 residues. Germline CDR1 and CDR2: SGHTA and FQGNSA.

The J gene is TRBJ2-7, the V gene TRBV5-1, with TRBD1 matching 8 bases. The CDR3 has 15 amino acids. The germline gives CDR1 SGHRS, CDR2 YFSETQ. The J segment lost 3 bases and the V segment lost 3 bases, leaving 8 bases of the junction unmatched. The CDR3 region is CASSSGTGRDYEQYF. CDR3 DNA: TGCGCCAGCAGCTCTGGGACAGGAAGAGACTACGAGCAGTACTTC.

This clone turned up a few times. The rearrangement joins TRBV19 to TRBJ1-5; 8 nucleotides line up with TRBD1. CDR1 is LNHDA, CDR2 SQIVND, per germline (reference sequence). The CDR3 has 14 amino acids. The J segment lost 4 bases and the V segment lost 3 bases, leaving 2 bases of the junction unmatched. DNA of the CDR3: TGTGCCAGTAGTATTTGGACAGGGAATCAGCCCCAGCATTTT. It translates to CASSIWTGNQPQHF.

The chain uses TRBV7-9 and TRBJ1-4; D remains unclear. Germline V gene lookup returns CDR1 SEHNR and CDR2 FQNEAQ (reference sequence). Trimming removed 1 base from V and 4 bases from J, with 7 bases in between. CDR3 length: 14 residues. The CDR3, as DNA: TGTGCCAGCAGCTTAGGCGAGTATAATGAAAAACTGTTTTTT. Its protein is CASSLGEYNEKLFF.

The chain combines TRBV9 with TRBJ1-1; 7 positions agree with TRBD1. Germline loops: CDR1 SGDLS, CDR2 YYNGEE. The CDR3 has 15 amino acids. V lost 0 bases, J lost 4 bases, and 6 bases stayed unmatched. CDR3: CASSVAATGITEAFF. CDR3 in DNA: TGTGCCAGCAGCGTAGCCGCGACAGGGATCACTGAAGCTTTCTTT. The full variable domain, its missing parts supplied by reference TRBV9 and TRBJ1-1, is DSGVTQTPKHLITATGQRVTLRCSPRSGDLSVYWYQQSLDQGLQFLIQYYNGEERAKGNILERFSAQQFPDLHSELNLSSLELGDSALYFCASSVAATGITEAFFGQGTRLTVV.

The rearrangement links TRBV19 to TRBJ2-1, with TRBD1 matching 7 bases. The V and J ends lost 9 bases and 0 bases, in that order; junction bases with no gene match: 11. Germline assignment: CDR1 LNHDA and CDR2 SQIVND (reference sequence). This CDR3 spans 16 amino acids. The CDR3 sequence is CASSYTGQISYNEQFF. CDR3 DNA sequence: TGTGCCAGCTCATACACGGGACAGATCTCCTACAATGAGCAGTTCTTC.

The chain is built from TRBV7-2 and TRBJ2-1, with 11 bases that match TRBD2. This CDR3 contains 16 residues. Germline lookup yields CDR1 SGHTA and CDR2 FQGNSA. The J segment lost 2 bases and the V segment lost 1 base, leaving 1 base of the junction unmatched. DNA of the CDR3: TGTGCCAGCAGCTTAGAACTAGCGGGGGCCTACAATGAGCAGTTCTTC. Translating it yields CASSLELAGAYNEQFF.

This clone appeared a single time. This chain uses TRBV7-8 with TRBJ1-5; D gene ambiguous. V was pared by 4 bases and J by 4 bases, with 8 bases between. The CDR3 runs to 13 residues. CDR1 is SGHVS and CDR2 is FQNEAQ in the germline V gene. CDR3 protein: CASSSPLNQPQHF. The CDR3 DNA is TGTGCCAGCAGCTCCCCCCTTAATCAGCCCCAGCATTTT.

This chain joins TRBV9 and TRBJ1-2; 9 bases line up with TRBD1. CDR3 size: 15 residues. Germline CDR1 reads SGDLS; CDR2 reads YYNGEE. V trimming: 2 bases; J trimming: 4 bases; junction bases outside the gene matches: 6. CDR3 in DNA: TGTGCCAGCAGCGTTGGGACAGGGAAGGGCTATGGCTACACCTTC. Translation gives CASSVGTGKGYGYTF.

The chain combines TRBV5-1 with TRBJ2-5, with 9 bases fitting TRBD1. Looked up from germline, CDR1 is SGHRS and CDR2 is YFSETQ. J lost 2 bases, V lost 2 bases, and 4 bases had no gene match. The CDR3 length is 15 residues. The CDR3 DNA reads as TGCGCCAGCAGCTTACAGGGGGCTGGGCAAGAGACCCAGTACTTC. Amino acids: CASSLQGAGQETQYF.

The CDR3 loop is CASSIGSFADRGRWNEQFF. The CDR3 DNA reads TGTGCCAGTAGTATAGGGAGTTTCGCTGACAGGGGGCGATGGAATGAGCAGTTCTTC. The rearrangement uses TRBV19 and TRBJ2-1, with TRBD1 identical over 10 bases. Germline CDR1 reads LNHDA; CDR2 reads SQIVND (reference sequence). Trimming took 1 base from V and 7 from J; bases not matched to a gene: 16. The CDR3 runs 19 residues.

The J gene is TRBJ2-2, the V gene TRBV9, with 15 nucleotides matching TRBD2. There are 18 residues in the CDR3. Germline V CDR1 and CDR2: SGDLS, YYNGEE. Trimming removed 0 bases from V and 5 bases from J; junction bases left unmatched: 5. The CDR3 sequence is CASSVGTSGGARTGELFF. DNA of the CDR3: TGTGCCAGCAGCGTAGGGACTAGCGGGGGGGCGAGGACCGGGGAGCTGTTTTTT. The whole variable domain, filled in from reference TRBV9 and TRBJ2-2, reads DSGVTQTPKHLITATGQRVTLRCSPRSGDLSVYWYQQSLDQGLQFLIQYYNGEERAKGNILERFSAQQFPDLHSELNLSSLELGDSALYFCASSVGTSGGARTGELFFGEGSRLTVL.

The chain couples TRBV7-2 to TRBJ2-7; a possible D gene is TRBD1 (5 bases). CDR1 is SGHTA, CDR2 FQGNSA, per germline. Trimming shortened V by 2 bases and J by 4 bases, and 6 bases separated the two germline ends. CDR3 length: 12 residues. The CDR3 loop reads CASSLQGYEQYF. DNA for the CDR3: TGTGCCAGCAGCTTACAGGGATACGAGCAGTACTTC. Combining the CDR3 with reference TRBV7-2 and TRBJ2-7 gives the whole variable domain GAGVSQSPSNKVTEKGKDVELRCDPISGHTALYWYRQSLGQGLEFLIYFQGNSAPDKSGLPSDRFSAERTGGSVSTLTIQRTQQEDSAVYLCASSLQGYEQYFGPGTRLTVT.

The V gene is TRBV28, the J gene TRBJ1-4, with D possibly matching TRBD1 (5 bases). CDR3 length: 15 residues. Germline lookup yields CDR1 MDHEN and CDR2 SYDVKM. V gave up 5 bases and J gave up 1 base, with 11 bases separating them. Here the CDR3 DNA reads TGTGCCAGCAGTCTCCCCCAGGGAACTAATGAAAAACTGTTTTTT. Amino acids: CASSLPQGTNEKLFF.

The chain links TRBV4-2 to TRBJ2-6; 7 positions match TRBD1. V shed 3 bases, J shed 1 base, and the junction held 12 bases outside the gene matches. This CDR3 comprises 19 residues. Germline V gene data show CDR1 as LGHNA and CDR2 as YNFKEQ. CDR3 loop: CASSHPRQGNVSGANVLTF. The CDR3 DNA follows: TGTGCCAGCAGCCATCCTAGACAGGGAAATGTATCTGGGGCCAACGTCCTGACTTTC.

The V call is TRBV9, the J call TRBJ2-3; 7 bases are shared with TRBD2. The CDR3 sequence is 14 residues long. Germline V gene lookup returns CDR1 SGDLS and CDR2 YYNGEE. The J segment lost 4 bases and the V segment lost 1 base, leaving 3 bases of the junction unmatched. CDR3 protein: CASSVTSESDTQYF. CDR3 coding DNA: TGTGCCAGCAGCGTAACTAGCGAGTCAGATACGCAGTATTTT.

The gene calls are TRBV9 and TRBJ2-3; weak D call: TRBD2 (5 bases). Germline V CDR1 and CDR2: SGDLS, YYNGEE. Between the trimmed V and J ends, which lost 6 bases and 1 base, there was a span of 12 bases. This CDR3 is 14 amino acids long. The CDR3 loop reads CASKLEGGTDTQYF. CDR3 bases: TGTGCCAGCAAGCTCGAGGGAGGCACAGATACGCAGTATTTT.

The CDR3 sequence: CASSAGGNTEAFF. CDR3 nucleotides: TGTGCCAGCAGTGCGGGGGGGAACACTGAAGCTTTCTTT. The rearrangement uses TRBV6-5 and TRBJ1-1; D might be TRBD1 (5 bases). CDR3 length: 13 amino acids. V shed 5 bases and J shed 1 base, with 8 bases lying between them. Germline V gene sequence: CDR1 MNHEY, CDR2 SVGAGI.

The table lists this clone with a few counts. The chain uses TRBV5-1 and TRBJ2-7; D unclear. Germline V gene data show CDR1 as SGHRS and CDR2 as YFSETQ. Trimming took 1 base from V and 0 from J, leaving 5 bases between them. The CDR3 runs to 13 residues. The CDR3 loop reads CASSLKASYEQYF. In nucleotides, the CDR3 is TGCGCCAGCAGCTTGAAAGCCTCCTACGAGCAGTACTTC.

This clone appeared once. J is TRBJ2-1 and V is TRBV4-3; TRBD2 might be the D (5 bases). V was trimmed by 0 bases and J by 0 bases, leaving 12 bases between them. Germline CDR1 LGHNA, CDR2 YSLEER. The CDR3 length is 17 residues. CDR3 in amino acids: CASSQEDVGSSYNEQFF. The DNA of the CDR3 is TGCGCCAGCAGCCAAGAAGATGTAGGGAGCTCCTACAATGAGCAGTTCTTC.

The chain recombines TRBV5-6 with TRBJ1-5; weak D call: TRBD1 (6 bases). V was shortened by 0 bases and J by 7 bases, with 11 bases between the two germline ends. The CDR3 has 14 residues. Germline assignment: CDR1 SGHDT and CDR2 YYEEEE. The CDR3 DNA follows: TGTGCCAGCAGCTTGGAAGGGGGAAGACAGCCCCAGCATTTT. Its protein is CASSLEGGRQPQHF.

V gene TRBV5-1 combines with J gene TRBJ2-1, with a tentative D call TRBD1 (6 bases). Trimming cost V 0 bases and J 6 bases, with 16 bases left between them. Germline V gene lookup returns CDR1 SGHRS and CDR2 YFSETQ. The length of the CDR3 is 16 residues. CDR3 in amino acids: CASSLGPTGTGNEQFF. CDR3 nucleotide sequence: TGCGCCAGCAGCTTGGGACCTACAGGGACGGGCAATGAGCAGTTCTTC.

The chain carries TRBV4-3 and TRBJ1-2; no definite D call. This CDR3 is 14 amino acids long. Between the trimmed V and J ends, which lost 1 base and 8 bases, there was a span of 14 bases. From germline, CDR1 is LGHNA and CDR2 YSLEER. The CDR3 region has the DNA TGCGCCAGCAGCCAAGGTGTCCGGGTAGAAGGCTACACCTTC. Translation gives CASSQGVRVEGYTF.

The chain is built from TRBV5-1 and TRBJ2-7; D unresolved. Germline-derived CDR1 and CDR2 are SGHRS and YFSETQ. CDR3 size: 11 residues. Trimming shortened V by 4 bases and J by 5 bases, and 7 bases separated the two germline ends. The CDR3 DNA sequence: TGCGCCAGCAGCAGCAGGAACGAGCAGTACTTC. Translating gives CASSSRNEQYF.

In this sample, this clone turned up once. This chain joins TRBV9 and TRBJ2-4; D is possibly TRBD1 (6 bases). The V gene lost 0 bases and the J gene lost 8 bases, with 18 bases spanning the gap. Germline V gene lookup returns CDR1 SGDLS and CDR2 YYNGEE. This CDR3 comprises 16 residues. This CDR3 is CASSVGPGRGRDIQYF. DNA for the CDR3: TGTGCCAGCAGCGTAGGCCCGGGCAGGGGAAGGGACATTCAGTACTTC.